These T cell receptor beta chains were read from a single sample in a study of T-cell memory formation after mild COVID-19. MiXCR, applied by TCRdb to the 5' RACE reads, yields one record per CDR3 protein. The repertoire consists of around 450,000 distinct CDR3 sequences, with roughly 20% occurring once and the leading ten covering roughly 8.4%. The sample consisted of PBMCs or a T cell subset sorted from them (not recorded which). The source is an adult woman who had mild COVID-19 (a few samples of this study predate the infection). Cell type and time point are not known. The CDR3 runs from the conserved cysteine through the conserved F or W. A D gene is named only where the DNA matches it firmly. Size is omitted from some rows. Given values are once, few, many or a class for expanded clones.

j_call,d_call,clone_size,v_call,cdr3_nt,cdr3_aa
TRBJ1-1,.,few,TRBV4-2,TGTGCCAGCCTGGCCCCTGAAGCTTTCTTT,CASLAPEAFF
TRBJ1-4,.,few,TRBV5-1,TGCGCCAGCAGCTTGGCAGGGTATGAAAAACTGTTTTTT,CASSLAGYEKLFF
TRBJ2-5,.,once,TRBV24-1,TGTGCCACCAGTGATTGGACAGCCGAGACCCAGTACTTC,CATSDWTAETQYF
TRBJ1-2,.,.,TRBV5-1,TGCGCCAGCACCCCGGGATCCGGAACACCCCCTGGCTACACCTTC,CASTPGSGTPPGYTF
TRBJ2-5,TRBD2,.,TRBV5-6,TGTGCCAGCAGCTTGGGGCTAGCGGGAGGTCAGGCCCAGTACTTC,CASSLGLAGGQAQYF
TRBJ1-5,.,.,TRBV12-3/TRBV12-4,TGTGCCAGCAGTTCGGGGCGTTATCAGCCCCAGCATTTT,CASSSGRYQPQHF
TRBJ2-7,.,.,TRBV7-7,TGTGCCAGCAGCATTGACTGGCCCTCGAACGAGCAGTACTTC,CASSIDWPSNEQYF
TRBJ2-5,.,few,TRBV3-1,TGTGCCAGCAGCCAAGGCACGGGAAGGGGGTGGGAGACCCAGTACTTC,CASSQGTGRGWETQYF
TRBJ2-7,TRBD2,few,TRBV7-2,TGTGCCAGCAGCTTAGAGACTAGCGGTCCCTACGAGCAGTACTTC,CASSLETSGPYEQYF
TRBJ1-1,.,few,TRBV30,TGTGCCTGGAGTACTTTCGCTGCTGAAGCTTTCTTT,CAWSTFAAEAFF
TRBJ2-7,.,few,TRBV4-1,TGCGCCAGCAGCCACGACCTGGCGGTTTCCTACGAGCAGTACTTC,CASSHDLAVSYEQYF
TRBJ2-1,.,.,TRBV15,TGTGCCACCAGCAGAGTCAACGGGAACAATGAGCAGTTCTTC,CATSRVNGNNEQFF
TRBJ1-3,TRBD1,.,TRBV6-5,TGTGCCAGCAGCAGACAGGGTTCTGGAAACACCATATATTTT,CASSRQGSGNTIYF
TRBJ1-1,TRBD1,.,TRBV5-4,TGTGCCAGCAGGGAGGGACAGTCGAACACTGAAGCTTTCTTT,CASREGQSNTEAFF
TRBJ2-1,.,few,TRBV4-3,TGCGCCAGCAGCCAAGACCCGCTAGGAAGCTCCTACAATGAGCAGTTCTTC,CASSQDPLGSSYNEQFF
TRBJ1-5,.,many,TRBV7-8,TGTGCCAGCAGCCCCGGGCCTAGCAATCAGCCCCAGCATTTT,CASSPGPSNQPQHF